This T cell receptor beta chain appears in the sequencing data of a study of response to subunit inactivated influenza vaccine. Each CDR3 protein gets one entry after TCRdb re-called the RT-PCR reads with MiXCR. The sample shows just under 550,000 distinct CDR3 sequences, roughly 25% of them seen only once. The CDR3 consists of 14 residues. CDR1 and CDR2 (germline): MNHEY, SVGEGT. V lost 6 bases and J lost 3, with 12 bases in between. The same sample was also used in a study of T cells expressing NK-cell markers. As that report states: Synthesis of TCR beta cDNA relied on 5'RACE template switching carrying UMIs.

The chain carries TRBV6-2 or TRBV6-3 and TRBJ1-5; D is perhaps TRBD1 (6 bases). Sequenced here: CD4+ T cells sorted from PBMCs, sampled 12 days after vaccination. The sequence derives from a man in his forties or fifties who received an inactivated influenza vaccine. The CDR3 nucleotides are TGTGCCAGCAGATTGGACAGTGCCAATCAGCCCCAGCATTTT. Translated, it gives CASRLDSANQPQHF.